This TCR beta chain was profiled in a study of T cell responses to AZD1222 COVID-19 vaccine. As concerns this clone: Its antigen is not known.

Some clones are missing from TCRdb's copy, which holds only in-frame ones; the method was immunoSEQ multiplex PCR. The repertoire holds 200,000 or so clones, with 85% to 95% as singletons. The CDR3 totals 17 residues. CDR1 and CDR2 from the germline V gene are MNHEY and SMNVEV (reference sequence). V was pared by 3 bases and J by 0 bases, with 15 bases between. Study observations and caveats: Of spike-specific TCRs, nearly half reportedly target regions left unmutated in variants.

The sample consisted of peripheral blood, taken on day 0 of AZD1222 vaccination. V gene TRBV27 combines with J gene TRBJ2-1, with D perhaps matching TRBD2 (5 bases). This receptor was taken from an adult in good health. The CDR3 is CASSFMGGAGSYNEQFF. The CDR3 DNA reads TGTGCCAGCAGTTTTATGGGCGGCGCGGGCTCCTACAATGAGCAGTTCTTC.